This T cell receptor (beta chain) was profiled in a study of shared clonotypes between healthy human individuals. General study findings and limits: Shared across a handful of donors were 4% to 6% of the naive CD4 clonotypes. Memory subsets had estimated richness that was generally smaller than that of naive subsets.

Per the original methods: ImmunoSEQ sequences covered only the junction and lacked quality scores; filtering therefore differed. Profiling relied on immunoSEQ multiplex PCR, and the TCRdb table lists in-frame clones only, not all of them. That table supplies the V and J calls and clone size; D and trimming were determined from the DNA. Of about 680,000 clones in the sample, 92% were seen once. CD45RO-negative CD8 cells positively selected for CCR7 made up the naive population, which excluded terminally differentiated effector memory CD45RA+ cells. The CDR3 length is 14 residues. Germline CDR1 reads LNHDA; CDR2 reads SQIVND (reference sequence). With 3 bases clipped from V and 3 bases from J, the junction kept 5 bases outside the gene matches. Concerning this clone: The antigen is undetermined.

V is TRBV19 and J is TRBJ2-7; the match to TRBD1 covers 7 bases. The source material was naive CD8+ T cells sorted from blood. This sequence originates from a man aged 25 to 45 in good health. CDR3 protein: CASSIYPGGYEQYF. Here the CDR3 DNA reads TGTGCCAGTAGTATTTATCCAGGGGGCTACGAGCAGTACTTC.